This T cell receptor (beta chain) stems from a study of T-cell memory formation after mild COVID-19. Overall study results and limits: What remained unconfirmed was the SARS-CoV-2 specificity of second-wave clones peaking on day 37. Clones that contracted from day 15 to 85 were balanced CD4/CD8, while later expanders leaned CD4+. Within pre-infection memory, some responding clones were found, suggesting cross-reactive memory joined.

A note on this clonotype: Its specificity is not known.

TCR alpha and TCR beta cDNA libraries with sample barcodes and UMIs came from 5'RACE using constant-segment primers. TCRdb used MiXCR to reprocess the 5' RACE reads, holding one entry per CDR3 protein. The sample holds about 620,000 distinct CDR3 sequences, roughly 18% seen once. The sequenced sample consisted of PBMCs or a T cell subset sorted from them (not recorded which). This receptor was obtained from an adult woman who had mild COVID-19 (a few samples of this study predate the infection). Cell type and time point are not known.

The CDR3 loop reads CASSQEWLAYNEQFF. CDR3 DNA sequence: TGCGCCAGCAGCCAAGAGTGGCTAGCCTACAATGAGCAGTTCTTC. The chain is built from TRBV4-3 and TRBJ2-1; D ambiguous. The CDR3 is made up of 15 amino acids. Germline values: CDR1 LGHNA, CDR2 YSLEER. V dropped 0 bases and J dropped 2 bases, with 8 bases sitting between them.